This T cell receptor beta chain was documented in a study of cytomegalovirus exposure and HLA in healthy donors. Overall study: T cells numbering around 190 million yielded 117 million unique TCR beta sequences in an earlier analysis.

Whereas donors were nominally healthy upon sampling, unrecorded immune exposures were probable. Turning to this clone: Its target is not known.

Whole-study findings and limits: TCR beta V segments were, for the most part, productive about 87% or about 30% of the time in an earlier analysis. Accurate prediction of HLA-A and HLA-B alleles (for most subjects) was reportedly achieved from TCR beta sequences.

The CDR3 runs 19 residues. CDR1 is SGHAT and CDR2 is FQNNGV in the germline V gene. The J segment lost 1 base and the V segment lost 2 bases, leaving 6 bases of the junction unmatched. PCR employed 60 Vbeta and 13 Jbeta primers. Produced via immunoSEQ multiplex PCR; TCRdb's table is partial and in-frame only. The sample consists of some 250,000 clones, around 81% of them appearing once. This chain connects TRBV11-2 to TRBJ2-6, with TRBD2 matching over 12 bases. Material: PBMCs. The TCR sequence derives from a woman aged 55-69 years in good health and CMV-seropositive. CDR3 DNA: TGTGCCAGCAGCTTAAGAGGACTAGCGGGATTGTCTGGGGCCAACGTCCTGACTTTC. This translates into CASSLRGLAGLSGANVLTF.